A single sample gave rise to the 8 T cell receptor beta chains below, sequenced in a study of neoadjuvant nivolumab and ipilimumab in lung cancer. The data were produced by immunoSEQ multiplex PCR, yet TCRdb's version contains in-frame clones alone and is incomplete. The table records roughly 20,000 clones, roughly 79% of them present only once. The sequencing here drew on tumor tissue, taken after neoadjuvant nivolumab, alone or with ipilimumab, at or shortly before surgery. All receptors derive from an adult with non-small cell lung cancer.

V is TRBV2 and J is TRBJ1-2; D unresolved. The CDR3 runs to 15 residues. Trimming took 0 bases from V and 4 from J, leaving 12 bases between them. The germline CDR1 and CDR2 sequences are SNHLY and FYNNEI. The CDR3 DNA sequence: TGTGCCAGCAGTGAAGCGTGGGGTACCCCCTATGGCTACACCTTC. Translation gives CASSEAWGTPYGYTF.

V usage is TRBV5-1 and J usage is TRBJ1-1, with a tentative D call TRBD1 (6 bases). Trimming took 4 bases from V and 2 from J, leaving 21 bases between them. There are 17 residues in the CDR3. Germline V gene lookup returns CDR1 SGHRS and CDR2 YFSETQ. CDR3 sequence (DNA): TGCGCCAGCAGCACCGGACAGAGCGATGGAGAAAACACTGAAGCTTTCTTT. Residues: CASSTGQSDGENTEAFF.

The chain couples TRBV7-8 to TRBJ1-6; possibly TRBD1 for D (5 bases). The CDR3 length is 18 residues. V lost 5 bases and J lost 9, with 26 bases in between. Germline CDR1 is SGHVS and CDR2 is FQNEAQ. The CDR3 is CASSPSTTGPMTSSPLHF. The CDR3, as DNA: TGTGCCAGCAGCCCATCTACTACGGGACCTATGACGAGTTCACCCCTCCACTTT.

The chain links TRBV6-5 to TRBJ1-2; TRBD1 might be the D (5 bases). There are 11 residues in the CDR3. Germline lookup yields CDR1 MNHEY and CDR2 SVGAGI. Deletions cut 7 bases from V and 8 bases from J, with 11 bases between. CDR3 amino acids: CASTQGRGYTF. As DNA, the CDR3 is TGTGCCAGCACCCAGGGTAGGGGCTACACCTTC.

The chain is built from TRBV11-2 and TRBJ1-4, with unresolved D. CDR1 and CDR2 (germline): SGHAT, FQNNGV. This CDR3 region has 15 residues. Trimming took off 3 bases at V and 0 bases at J, with 8 bases between the two ends. CDR3 coding DNA: TGTGCCAGCAGCTTCGGCTTTGCAACTAATGAAAAACTGTTTTTT. It encodes CASSFGFATNEKLFF.

The genes are TRBV28 and TRBJ1-5; 11 bases align to TRBD1. CDR3 length: 16 amino acids. Germline V gene sequence: CDR1 MDHEN, CDR2 SYDVKM. Losses at the gene ends were 7 bases for V and 2 bases for J; bases not matched to a gene: 7. CDR3 sequence reads: CASNPRTGGRNQPQHF. DNA of the CDR3: TGTGCCAGCAACCCCCGGACAGGGGGCCGCAATCAGCCCCAGCATTTT.

The rearrangement links TRBV29-1 to TRBJ2-7; D gene ambiguous. The CDR3 sequence is 13 residues long. CDR1 is SQVTM, CDR2 ANQGSEA, per germline. V dropped 4 bases and J dropped 0 bases, with 10 bases sitting between them. The CDR3 loop is CSVVLADSYEQYF. CDR3 sequence (DNA): TGCAGCGTTGTGCTGGCCGACTCCTACGAGCAGTACTTC.

The chain has TRBV5-8 and TRBJ1-5; tentatively, D is TRBD1 (6 bases). The CDR3 extends over 12 amino acids. The germline CDR1 and CDR2 sequences are SGHTS and YDEGEE. The germline V and J ends were trimmed by 0 bases and 8 bases, with 6 bases remaining between them. The CDR3 nucleotides read TGTGCCAGCAGCTTGGACAGGGAGCCCCAGCATTTT. This encodes CASSLDREPQHF. The full variable domain, with the rest looked up from reference TRBV5-8 and TRBJ1-5, is EAGVTQSPTHLIKTRGQQATLRCSPISGHTSVYWYQQALGLGLQFLLWYDEGEERNRGNFPPRFSGRQFPNYSSELNVNALELEDSALYLCASSLDREPQHFGDGTRLSIL.